This paragraph reports one T cell receptor (beta chain). Its target is unknown. TCRdb itself ran the reads through MiXCR, one entry per CDR3 protein. The sample contains about 330,000 distinct CDR3 sequences, about 35% of which appear only once. Trimming pared 6 bases from V and 2 bases from J, leaving 16 bases between. The CDR3 consists of 15 residues. CDR1 and CDR2 (germline): MDHEN, SYDVKM. This specimen comes from a study of T cell repertoires in cytomegalovirus infection. For the study at large: Use of recently identified HLA-C-restricted and well-studied HLA-B-restricted CMV epitopes was part of the study. Shared public TCR beta signatures pointed to both CMV infection and a matching HLA type.

The TCR comes from a human donor in good health (CMV status not recorded). Some clones in this sample may be carry-over from other donors' samples. The genes are TRBV28 and TRBJ1-2; no clear D gene. Source: cultured PBMCs, taken from culture after CMV antigen stimulation. The DNA for the CDR3 is TGTGCCAGCAGCTATTCGAGGCGGTTGAACTATGGCTACACCTTC. The encoded protein is CASSYSRRLNYGYTF.